The clone carrying this T cell receptor beta chain has ten or more counts. What it binds is unknown. Hyperthyroidism cases were recent diagnoses of under 2 months' duration in people aged 18 to 65. This entry comes from a study of Graves' ophthalmopathy and Graves' hyperthyroidism. Broader study findings: The study's model predicted ophthalmopathy progression at 70% to 71% sensitivity and 72.22% specificity.

Amplifying from RNA transcripts, the study obtained TCR beta CDR3 regions. The first-round RT-PCR employed HTBI primers together with the Qiagen OneStep RT-PCR kit. A multiplex PCR was then performed as the second round. One entry per CDR3 protein, called by TCRdb with MiXCR from the multiplex PCR reads. The top ten hold 11% of the sample, which has around 1,000,000 distinct CDR3 sequences, about two fifths seen once. This CDR3 comprises 16 residues. Germline assignment: CDR1 SGDLS and CDR2 YYNGEE. V dropped 0 bases and J dropped 3 bases, with 16 bases sitting between them. The sequencing sample was made of peripheral blood or thyroid tissue (not recorded which). The clonotype comes from an adult man with Graves' hyperthyroidism. The rearrangement links TRBV9 to TRBJ2-7, with D possibly TRBD2 on 6 matching bases. CDR3 DNA sequence: TGTGCCAGCAGCGTAGGAGGCACTAGCAGATACTACGAGCAGTACTTC. Its translation: CASSVGGTSRYYEQYF.